These T cell receptor beta chains were read from a single sample in a study of blood T cells in healthy people across ages. TCRdb fed the 5' RACE reads into MiXCR, producing one record per CDR3 protein. Among about 1,500,000 distinct CDR3 sequences listed, around two fifths were seen once. Material for sequencing was blood. The receptor source for this set is a young woman in good health. CDR3s include the opening cysteine and the closing phenylalanine or tryptophan. The order of the fields is D gene, J gene, clone size, V gene, CDR3 protein, CDR3 DNA. The D gene is left open where the match is weak. Clone size is stated in some rows and not others, as once, few, many or a class when expanded.

D: NA; J: TRBJ1-2; size: NA; V: TRBV20-1; CDR3: CSAALLTADGYTF; DNA: TGCAGTGCTGCGCTCTTGACGGCTGATGGCTACACCTTC
D: NA; J: TRBJ2-7; size: few; V: TRBV5-1; CDR3: CASSLEAAESYEQYF; DNA: TGCGCCAGCAGCTTGGAGGCGGCCGAGTCCTACGAGCAGTACTTC
D: TRBD1; J: TRBJ1-2; size: NA; V: TRBV6-6; CDR3: CASSSKGGQGNYGYTF; DNA: TGTGCCAGCAGTTCCAAGGGGGGACAGGGGAACTATGGCTACACCTTC
D: NA; J: TRBJ2-7; size: few; V: TRBV20-1; CDR3: CSAIIYTSYEQYF; DNA: TGCAGTGCTATTATCTACACTTCCTACGAGCAGTACTTC
D: NA; J: TRBJ2-1; size: NA; V: TRBV12-3/TRBV12-4; CDR3: CASSLLAYQETQFF; DNA: TGTGCCAGCAGTTTATTGGCATATCAAGAGACCCAGTTCTTC
D: NA; J: TRBJ1-4; size: few; V: TRBV15; CDR3: CATSSAHLAGTPNEKLFF; DNA: TGTGCCACCAGCAGTGCTCACCTCGCAGGGACACCTAATGAAAAACTGTTTTTT
D: TRBD1; J: TRBJ1-5; size: NA; V: TRBV6-4; CDR3: CASSPERTGSSLAQPQHF; DNA: TGTGCCAGCAGTCCTGAAAGGACAGGGTCAAGCCTTGCTCAGCCCCAGCATTTT
D: NA; J: TRBJ2-1; size: NA; V: TRBV19; CDR3: CASSPGKGEETQFF; DNA: TGTGCCAGTAGTCCCGGTAAGGGAGAAGAGACCCAGTTCTTC
D: TRBD2; J: TRBJ2-1; size: few; V: TRBV4-1; CDR3: CASSQDFLTSGSAMYRNEQFF; DNA: TGCGCCAGCAGCCAAGATTTTTTGACTAGCGGGAGTGCGATGTATCGGAATGAGCAGTTCTTC
D: NA; J: TRBJ2-5; size: many; V: TRBV4-1; CDR3: CASSQAIQETQYF; DNA: TGCGCCAGCAGCCAAGCGATACAAGAGACCCAGTACTTC
D: NA; J: TRBJ1-5; size: NA; V: TRBV29-1; CDR3: CSVGEEGDQPQHF; DNA: TGCAGCGTTGGAGAGGAAGGCGATCAGCCCCAGCATTTT
D: NA; J: TRBJ1-2; size: NA; V: TRBV2; CDR3: CASSEFSGFYGYTF; DNA: TGTGCCAGCAGTGAATTTTCAGGGTTCTATGGCTACACCTTC
D: NA; J: TRBJ2-1; size: few; V: TRBV6-5; CDR3: CASSYSGGYEQFF; DNA: TGTGCCAGCAGTTACTCGGGAGGTTATGAGCAGTTCTTC
D: TRBD1; J: TRBJ1-2; size: NA; V: TRBV24-1; CDR3: CATSDLQGAQDSYGYTF; DNA: TGTGCCACCAGTGACTTACAGGGGGCGCAGGATAGCTATGGCTACACCTTC
D: NA; J: TRBJ2-5; size: NA; V: TRBV9; CDR3: CASSVNWGGETQYF; DNA: TGTGCCAGCAGCGTAAATTGGGGCGGAGAGACCCAGTACTTC
D: TRBD2; J: TRBJ2-2; size: few; V: TRBV6-5; CDR3: CATTGLAGDTGELFF; DNA: TGTGCCACCACCGGACTAGCGGGGGACACCGGGGAGCTGTTTTTT
D: TRBD2; J: TRBJ2-7; size: NA; V: TRBV6-2/TRBV6-3; CDR3: CASLGTSGSYEQYF; DNA: TGTGCCAGCCTTGGGACTAGCGGGAGCTACGAGCAGTACTTC
D: NA; J: TRBJ2-7; size: NA; V: TRBV4-1; CDR3: CASSQDDQPTYEQYF; DNA: TGCGCCAGCAGCCAAGATGACCAGCCTACCTACGAGCAGTACTTC
D: NA; J: TRBJ2-2; size: few; V: TRBV4-1; CDR3: CASSQSLPGYTGELFF; DNA: TGCGCCAGCAGCCAGAGTCTACCGGGTTACACCGGGGAGCTGTTTTTT
D: TRBD2; J: TRBJ2-1; size: NA; V: TRBV11-2; CDR3: CASSLNPGTSVNEQFF; DNA: TGTGCCAGCAGCTTAAACCCTGGGACTAGTGTGAATGAGCAGTTCTTC
D: NA; J: TRBJ1-1; size: NA; V: TRBV5-1; CDR3: CASGPPGQPNTEAFF; DNA: TGCGCCAGCGGCCCTCCGGGACAACCGAACACTGAAGCTTTCTTT
D: TRBD2; J: TRBJ2-2; size: NA; V: TRBV10-3; CDR3: CAISENGLAVGTGELFF; DNA: TGTGCCATCAGTGAGAATGGACTAGCTGTCGGCACCGGGGAGCTGTTTTTT
D: TRBD1; J: TRBJ2-1; size: NA; V: TRBV6-5; CDR3: CASSYTPGQGIAFF; DNA: TGTGCCAGCAGTTACACCCCGGGACAGGGGATTGCGTTCTTC
D: NA; J: TRBJ1-2; size: NA; V: TRBV5-1; CDR3: CASSLAAGMGVYGYTF; DNA: TGCGCCAGCAGCTTGGCCGCAGGGATGGGTGTCTATGGCTACACCTTC
D: NA; J: TRBJ2-3; size: few; V: TRBV10-3; CDR3: CAISELVGTTDTQYF; DNA: TGTGCCATCAGTGAGTTGGTGGGGACCACAGATACGCAGTATTTT
D: NA; J: TRBJ2-7; size: NA; V: TRBV4-1; CDR3: CASSHPDGNYEQYF; DNA: TGCGCCAGCAGCCACCCGGACGGGAACTACGAGCAGTACTTC
D: TRBD1; J: TRBJ1-5; size: few; V: TRBV20-1; CDR3: CSATRGQGNQPQHF; DNA: TGCAGTGCTACCCGAGGACAGGGCAATCAGCCCCAGCATTTT
D: TRBD1; J: TRBJ2-1; size: many; V: TRBV10-3; CDR3: CATGRGPGINEQFF; DNA: TGTGCCACCGGAAGGGGGCCGGGGATAAATGAGCAGTTCTTC
D: TRBD1; J: TRBJ1-2; size: NA; V: TRBV7-2; CDR3: CASSALGQGGYGYTF; DNA: TGTGCCAGCAGCGCTCTAGGACAGGGGGGCTATGGCTACACCTTC
D: TRBD1; J: TRBJ1-1; size: NA; V: TRBV25-1; CDR3: CASSEYGTGGRVWNVNTEAFF; DNA: TGTGCCAGCAGTGAATACGGGACAGGGGGCAGGGTTTGGAATGTGAACACTGAAGCTTTCTTT
D: TRBD1; J: TRBJ1-5; size: NA; V: TRBV20-1; CDR3: CSARDGDRGVGQPQHF; DNA: TGCAGTGCTAGAGATGGGGACAGGGGGGTTGGTCAGCCCCAGCATTTT
D: NA; J: TRBJ1-2; size: once; V: TRBV28; CDR3: CASSPADGNVYGYTF; DNA: TGTGCCAGCAGTCCAGCGGATGGGAATGTCTATGGCTACACCTTC
D: NA; J: TRBJ2-3; size: NA; V: TRBV2; CDR3: CASSESSSVADTQYF; DNA: TGTGCCAGCAGTGAGTCTTCTAGCGTGGCAGATACGCAGTATTTT
D: NA; J: TRBJ2-2; size: NA; V: TRBV18; CDR3: CASSPRGRDAGELFF; DNA: TGTGCCAGCTCACCACGGGGGCGCGACGCCGGGGAGCTGTTTTTT
D: NA; J: TRBJ2-6; size: NA; V: TRBV9; CDR3: CASSHWRGLSTSGANVLTF; DNA: TGTGCCAGCAGCCACTGGAGGGGCCTATCCACCTCTGGGGCCAACGTCCTGACTTTC
D: TRBD2; J: TRBJ2-3; size: NA; V: TRBV10-3; CDR3: CAISELGLATDTQYF; DNA: TGTGCCATCAGTGAGTTGGGACTAGCTACAGATACGCAGTATTTT
D: TRBD1; J: TRBJ1-2; size: NA; V: TRBV27; CDR3: CASSPTGGSDYGYTF; DNA: TGTGCCAGCAGTCCCACAGGGGGCTCGGACTATGGCTACACCTTC
D: NA; J: TRBJ2-3; size: NA; V: TRBV20-1; CDR3: CSASGGYSGTPTDTQYF; DNA: TGCAGTGCTAGCGGAGGATACTCCGGGACACCAACAGATACGCAGTATTTT
D: TRBD1; J: TRBJ2-1; size: once; V: TRBV28; CDR3: CASSLSTSGTGGVNEQFF; DNA: TGTGCCAGCAGTTTATCGACCTCCGGGACAGGGGGGGTCAATGAGCAGTTCTTC
D: TRBD1; J: TRBJ2-3; size: few; V: TRBV4-1; CDR3: CASSQKTGFESTDTQYF; DNA: TGCGCCAGCAGCCAAAAGACAGGGTTTGAGAGCACAGATACGCAGTATTTT
D: NA; J: TRBJ2-5; size: NA; V: TRBV20-1; CDR3: CSAPLVAALGEQYF; DNA: TGCAGTGCTCCACTTGTAGCGGCCCTGGGAGAGCAGTACTTC
D: NA; J: TRBJ1-4; size: NA; V: TRBV7-9; CDR3: CASSSLRPNPEKLFF; DNA: TGTGCCAGCAGCTCGCTACGCCCGAACCCTGAAAAACTGTTTTTT
D: NA; J: TRBJ2-3; size: NA; V: TRBV5-1; CDR3: CASSIATMGNTQYF; DNA: TGCGCCAGCAGTATAGCGACTATGGGAAATACGCAGTATTTT
D: TRBD2; J: TRBJ2-7; size: NA; V: TRBV5-1; CDR3: CASSFEQGLYYEQYF; DNA: TGCGCCAGCAGCTTTGAGCAGGGACTATACTACGAGCAGTACTTC
D: TRBD2; J: TRBJ2-7; size: NA; V: TRBV3-1; CDR3: CASSQEPLAISYNEQYF; DNA: TGTGCCAGCAGCCAAGAGCCACTAGCGATATCCTACAATGAGCAGTACTTC
D: NA; J: TRBJ1-5; size: few; V: TRBV6-5; CDR3: CASSYRADSNQPQHF; DNA: TGTGCCAGCAGTTACAGGGCGGATAGCAATCAGCCCCAGCATTTT
D: NA; J: TRBJ1-6; size: NA; V: TRBV12-3/TRBV12-4; CDR3: CASSFRLSGEGSPLHF; DNA: TGTGCCAGCAGTTTTAGGTTGTCAGGGGAAGGTTCACCCCTCCACTTT
D: NA; J: TRBJ1-5; size: NA; V: TRBV2; CDR3: CASSDRVHQPQHF; DNA: TGTGCCAGCAGTGACAGGGTTCATCAGCCCCAGCATTTT
D: NA; J: TRBJ2-5; size: NA; V: TRBV6-6; CDR3: CASSYAGALGETQYF; DNA: TGTGCCAGCAGTTACGCGGGGGCTTTAGGAGAGACCCAGTACTTC
D: NA; J: TRBJ1-1; size: NA; V: TRBV2; CDR3: CASSEHRLTEAFF; DNA: TGTGCCAGCAGTGAGCATCGGCTGACTGAAGCTTTCTTT
D: NA; J: TRBJ2-3; size: NA; V: TRBV6-5; CDR3: CASSSQTATDTQYF; DNA: TGTGCCAGCAGTTCTCAGACAGCCACAGATACGCAGTATTTT
D: NA; J: TRBJ2-1; size: few; V: TRBV7-3; CDR3: CASSLQGSGYGQFF; DNA: TGTGCCAGCAGCTTACAGGGTAGTGGCTATGGGCAGTTCTTC
D: TRBD2; J: TRBJ2-1; size: NA; V: TRBV11-2; CDR3: CASSSRGAGGRNEQFF; DNA: TGTGCCAGCAGCTCCCGAGGAGCGGGGGGGCGCAATGAGCAGTTCTTC
D: TRBD2; J: TRBJ2-1; size: few; V: TRBV27; CDR3: CASTFPTSVGEQFF; DNA: TGTGCCAGCACCTTCCCTACTAGCGTGGGCGAGCAGTTCTTC